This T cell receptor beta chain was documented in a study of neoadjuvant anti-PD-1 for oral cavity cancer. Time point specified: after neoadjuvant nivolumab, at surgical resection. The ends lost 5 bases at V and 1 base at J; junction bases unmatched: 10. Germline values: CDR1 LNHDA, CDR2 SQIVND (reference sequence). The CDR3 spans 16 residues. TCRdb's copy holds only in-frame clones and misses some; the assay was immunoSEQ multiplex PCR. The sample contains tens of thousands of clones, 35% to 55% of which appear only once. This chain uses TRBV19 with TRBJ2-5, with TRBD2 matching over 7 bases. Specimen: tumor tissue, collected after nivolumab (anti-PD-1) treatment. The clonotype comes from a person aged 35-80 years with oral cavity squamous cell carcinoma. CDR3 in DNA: TGTGCCAGTAGTGTGACCGGGACTACCTCCCAAGAGACCCAGTACTTC. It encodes CASSVTGTTSQETQYF.